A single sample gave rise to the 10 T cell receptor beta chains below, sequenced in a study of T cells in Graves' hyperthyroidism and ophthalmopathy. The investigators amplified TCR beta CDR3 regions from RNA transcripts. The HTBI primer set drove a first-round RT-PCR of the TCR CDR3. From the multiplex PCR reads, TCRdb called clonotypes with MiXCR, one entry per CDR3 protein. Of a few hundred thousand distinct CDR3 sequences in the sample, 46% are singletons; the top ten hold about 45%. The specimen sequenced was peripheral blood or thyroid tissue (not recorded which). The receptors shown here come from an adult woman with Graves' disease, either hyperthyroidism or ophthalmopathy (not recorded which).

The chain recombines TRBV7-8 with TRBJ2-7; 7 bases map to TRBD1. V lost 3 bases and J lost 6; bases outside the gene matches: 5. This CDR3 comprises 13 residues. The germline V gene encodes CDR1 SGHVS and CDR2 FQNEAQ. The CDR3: CASSFDRVPEQYF. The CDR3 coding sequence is TGTGCCAGCAGCTTTGACAGGGTACCCGAGCAGTACTTC.

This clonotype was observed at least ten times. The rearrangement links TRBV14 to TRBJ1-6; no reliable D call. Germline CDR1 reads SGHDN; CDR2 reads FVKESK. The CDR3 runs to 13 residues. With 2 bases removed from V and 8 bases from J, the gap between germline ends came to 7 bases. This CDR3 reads CASSQYTYSPLHF. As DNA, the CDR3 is TGTGCCAGCAGCCAATACACCTATTCACCCCTCCACTTT.

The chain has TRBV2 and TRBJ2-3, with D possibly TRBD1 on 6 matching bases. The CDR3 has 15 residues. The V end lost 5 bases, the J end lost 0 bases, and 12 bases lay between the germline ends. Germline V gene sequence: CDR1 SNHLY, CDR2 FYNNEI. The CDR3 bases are TGTGCCAGCAGTATGGGGGCAGGTAGCACAGATACGCAGTATTTT. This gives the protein CASSMGAGSTDTQYF.

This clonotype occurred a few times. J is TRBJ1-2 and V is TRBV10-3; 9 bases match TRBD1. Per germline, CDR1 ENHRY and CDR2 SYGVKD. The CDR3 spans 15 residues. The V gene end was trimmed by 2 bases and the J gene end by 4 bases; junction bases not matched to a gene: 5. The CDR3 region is CAISEGQGRGYGYTF. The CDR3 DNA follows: TGTGCCATCAGTGAGGGACAGGGGAGGGGCTATGGCTACACCTTC.

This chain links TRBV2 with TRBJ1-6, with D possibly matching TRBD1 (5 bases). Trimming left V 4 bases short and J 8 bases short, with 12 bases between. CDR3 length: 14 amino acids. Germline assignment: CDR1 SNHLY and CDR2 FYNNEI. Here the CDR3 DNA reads TGTGCCAGCAGTGGGGATTTAGGGGATTCACCCCTCCACTTT. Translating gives CASSGDLGDSPLHF.

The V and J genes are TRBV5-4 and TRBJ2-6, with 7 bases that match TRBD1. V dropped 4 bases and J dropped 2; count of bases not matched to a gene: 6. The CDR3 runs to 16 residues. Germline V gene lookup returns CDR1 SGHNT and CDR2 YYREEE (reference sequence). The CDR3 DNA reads TGTGCCAGCAGCCTCTTCGACAGGGCTGGGGCCAACGTCCTGACTTTC. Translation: CASSLFDRAGANVLTF.

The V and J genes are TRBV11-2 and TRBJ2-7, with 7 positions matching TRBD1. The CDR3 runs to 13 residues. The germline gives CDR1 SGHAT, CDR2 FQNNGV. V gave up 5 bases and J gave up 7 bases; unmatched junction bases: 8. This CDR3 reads CASSVDRVGEQYF. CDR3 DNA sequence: TGTGCCAGCAGCGTTGACAGGGTCGGAGAGCAGTACTTC.

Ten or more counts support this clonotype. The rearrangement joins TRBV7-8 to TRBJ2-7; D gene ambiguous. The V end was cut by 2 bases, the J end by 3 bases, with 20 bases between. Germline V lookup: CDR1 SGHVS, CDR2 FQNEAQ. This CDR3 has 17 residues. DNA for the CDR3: TGTGCCAGCAGCTTAAACTTAGTCCCGGAGCCACTCTACGAGCAGTACTTC. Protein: CASSLNLVPEPLYEQYF.

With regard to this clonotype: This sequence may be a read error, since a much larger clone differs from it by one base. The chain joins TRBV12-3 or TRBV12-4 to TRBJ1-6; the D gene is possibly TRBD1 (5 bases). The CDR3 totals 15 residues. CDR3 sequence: CASSYDRPYNSPLYF. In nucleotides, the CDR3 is TGTGCCAGCAGTTATGACAGACCATATAATTCACCCCTCTACTTT.

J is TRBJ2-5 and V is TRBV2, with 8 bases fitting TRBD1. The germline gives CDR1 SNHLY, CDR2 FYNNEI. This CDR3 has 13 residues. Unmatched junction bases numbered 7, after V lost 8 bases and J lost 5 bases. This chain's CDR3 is CASDLTGEETQYF. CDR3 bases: TGTGCCAGCGACTTGACAGGGGAGGAGACCCAGTACTTC.